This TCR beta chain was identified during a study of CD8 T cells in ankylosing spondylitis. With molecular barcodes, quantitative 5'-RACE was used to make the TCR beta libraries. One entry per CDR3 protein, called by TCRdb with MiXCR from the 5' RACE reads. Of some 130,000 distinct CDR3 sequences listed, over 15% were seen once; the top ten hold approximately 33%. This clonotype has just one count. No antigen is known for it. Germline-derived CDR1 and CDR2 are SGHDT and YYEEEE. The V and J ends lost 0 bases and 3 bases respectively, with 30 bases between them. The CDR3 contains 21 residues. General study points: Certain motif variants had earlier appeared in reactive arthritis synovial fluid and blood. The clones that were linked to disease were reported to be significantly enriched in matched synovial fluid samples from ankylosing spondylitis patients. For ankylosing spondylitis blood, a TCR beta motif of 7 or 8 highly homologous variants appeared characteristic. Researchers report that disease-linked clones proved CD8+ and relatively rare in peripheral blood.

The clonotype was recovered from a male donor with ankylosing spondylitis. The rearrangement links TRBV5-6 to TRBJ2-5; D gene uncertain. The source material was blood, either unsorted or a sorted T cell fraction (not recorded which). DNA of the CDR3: TGTGCCAGCAGCTTGGCGGATAATCCCGGGCCGTATTCACAAATGAAAGAGACCCAGTACTTC. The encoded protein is CASSLADNPGPYSQMKETQYF. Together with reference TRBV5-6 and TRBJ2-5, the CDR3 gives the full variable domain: DAGVTQSPTHLIKTRGQQVTLRCSPKSGHDTVSWYQQALGQGPQFIFQYYEEEERQRGNFPDRFSGHQFPNYSSELNVNALLLGDSALYLCASSLADNPGPYSQMKETQYFGPGTRLLVL.